A single sample gave rise to the 26 T cell receptor beta chains below, sequenced in a study of blood T cell repertoires in COVID-19. TCRdb's table, derived via immunoSEQ multiplex PCR, lists solely in-frame clones and lacks some. The sample has 100,000 to 150,000 clones, 60% to 85% seen once. The specimen sequenced was peripheral blood. The receptors shown here come from a man between 65 and 85 years old with acute or convalescent COVID-19.

The CDR3 region has the DNA TGCGCCAGCAGCCCTGACACAGTTTCCTACGAGCAGTACTTC. It codes for CASSPDTVSYEQYF. The rearrangement joins TRBV5-1 to TRBJ2-7; D is undetermined. The CDR3 is made up of 14 amino acids. From germline, CDR1 is SGHRS and CDR2 YFSETQ. The V end was cut by 4 bases, the J end by 1 base, with 12 bases between.

V usage is TRBV18 and J usage is TRBJ1-2, with TRBD1 identical over 9 bases. CDR3 length: 16 amino acids. In germline, CDR1 is KGHSH, CDR2 LQKENI. V was clipped by 1 base and J by 2 bases; unmatched bases: 5. The CDR3 coding sequence is TGTGCCAGCTCACCACGGACAGGGGAAAACAACTATGGCTACACCTTC. This sequence encodes CASSPRTGENNYGYTF.

The chain combines TRBV5-1 with TRBJ2-3; 7 bases match TRBD2. The germline CDR1 and CDR2 sequences are SGHRS and YFSETQ. The CDR3 covers 16 residues. After removal of 0 bases from V and 0 bases from J, the junction contained 4 bases not matched to a gene. The CDR3 region has the DNA TGCGCCAGCAGCTTGGAATCGCGGGGGAGCACAGATACGCAGTATTTT. It translates to CASSLESRGSTDTQYF.

The rearrangement uses TRBV18 and TRBJ1-1, with D possibly matching TRBD1 (5 bases). Germline CDR1 reads KGHSH; CDR2 reads LQKENI. The CDR3 extends over 13 amino acids. V gave up 6 bases and J gave up 0 bases, with 8 bases separating them. CDR3 region: CASSTDLNTEAFF. CDR3 in DNA: TGTGCCAGCTCGACAGACCTGAACACTGAAGCTTTCTTT.

This rearrangement joins TRBV6-5 to TRBJ2-3, with TRBD1 matching 11 bases. J was trimmed by 6 bases and V by 7 bases; bases with no gene match: 3. The CDR3 spans 13 residues. CDR1 and CDR2 (germline): MNHEY, SVGAGI. In DNA, the CDR3 is TGTGCCAGCACCGGGACAGGGGGGGATACGCAGTATTTT. This codes for CASTGTGGDTQYF.

The chain employs TRBV28 and TRBJ2-1; TRBD2 is a possible D gene (5 bases). This CDR3 contains 18 residues. Germline-derived CDR1 and CDR2 are MDHEN and SYDVKM. V lost 5 bases, J lost 6 bases, and 26 bases lay in between. CDR3 bases: TGTGCCAGCAGTGCCCCGGGATCCCCACGGCCCCCTCTCAATGAGCAGTTCTTC. It yields the protein CASSAPGSPRPPLNEQFF.

The chain recombines TRBV11-2 with TRBJ1-2; 7 nucleotides match TRBD1. Germline loops: CDR1 SGHAT, CDR2 FQNNGV. The length of the CDR3 is 15 residues. The junction had 5 bases not matched to a gene; V was cut back by 4 bases and J by 0 bases. This CDR3 is CASSSTGTANYGYTF. CDR3 bases: TGTGCCAGCAGCTCTACCGGGACAGCTAACTATGGCTACACCTTC.

V usage is TRBV16 and J usage is TRBJ1-5; the D gene is possibly TRBD1 (5 bases). This CDR3 has 15 residues. V shed 4 bases and J shed 0 bases, with 10 bases lying between them. Germline CDR1 is KGHSY and CDR2 is FQNENV. The CDR3 region has the DNA TGTGCCAGCAGCCGCGACAGTCCTAGCAATCAGCCCCAGCATTTT. Amino acid sequence: CASSRDSPSNQPQHF.

The chain couples TRBV3-1 (or the pseudogene TRBV3-2) to TRBJ2-3; the match to TRBD1 covers 7 bases. V lost 4 bases and J lost 3; bases outside the gene matches: 7. The CDR3 is 15 amino acids. Looked up from germline, CDR1 is LGHDT and CDR2 is YNNKEL (reference sequence). Here the CDR3 DNA reads TGTGCCAGCAGCCCTCCCGGGACAGTAACAGATACGCAGTATTTT. The encoded protein is CASSPPGTVTDTQYF.

The chain joins TRBV4-3 to TRBJ2-2; no reliable D call. The V end lost 1 base, the J end lost 0 bases, and 12 bases lay between the germline ends. CDR1 LGHNA and CDR2 YSLEER come from the germline V gene. The CDR3 has 17 residues. DNA for the CDR3: TGCGCCAGCAGCCAAGGTGCCAACTTCGCGAACACCGGGGAGCTGTTTTTT. Its translation: CASSQGANFANTGELFF.

This clone was seen only once. The chain is built from TRBV7-9 and TRBJ2-3; weak D call: TRBD2 (6 bases). Between the trimmed V and J ends, which lost 1 base and 12 bases, there was a span of 17 bases. The germline gives CDR1 SEHNR, CDR2 FQNEAQ (reference sequence). The CDR3 runs to 14 residues. DNA of the CDR3: TGTGCCAGCAGCTTAGGTACCACTTTGGGGGGACAGTATTTT. Translation gives CASSLGTTLGGQYF.

This clone appeared a few times. The chain couples TRBV6-5 to TRBJ1-6, with D possibly being TRBD1 (6 bases). This CDR3 is built from 15 residues. The V and J ends lost 7 bases and 15 bases respectively, with 25 bases between them. Germline loops: CDR1 MNHEY, CDR2 SVGAGI. The CDR3 DNA reads as TGTGCCAGCAATCCCGTGGAACAGGGCTCCCAGGTCCTCCACTTT. It is translated as CASNPVEQGSQVLHF.

Only a few counts were recorded for this clone. The rearrangement uses TRBV5-4 and TRBJ2-7; tentative D call: TRBD1 (6 bases). V dropped 0 bases and J dropped 2 bases, with 9 bases sitting between them. Germline values: CDR1 SGHNT, CDR2 YYREEE (reference sequence). The CDR3 runs to 14 residues. For the CDR3, the DNA is TGTGCCAGCAGCTTGGGACAGGAGCCCTACGAGCAGTACTTC. Its translation: CASSLGQEPYEQYF.

Of note for this clone: Other DNA sequences of this sample code for an identical CDR3. The rearrangement joins TRBV2 to TRBJ2-3; D gene uncertain. The V and J ends lost 5 bases and 0 bases respectively, with 3 bases between them. CDR3 length: 12 residues. Per germline, CDR1 SNHLY and CDR2 FYNNEI. The CDR3 is CASSPSTDTQYF. The CDR3 DNA sequence: TGTGCCAGCAGTCCTAGCACAGATACGCAGTATTTT.

This chain joins TRBV3-1 (or the pseudogene TRBV3-2) and TRBJ2-1; TRBD2 agrees at 10 bases. The CDR3 has 14 residues. Unmatched junction bases numbered 6, after V lost 4 bases and J lost 9 bases. Per the germline V gene, CDR1 is LGHDT and CDR2 is YNNKEL (reference sequence). The CDR3 DNA follows: TGTGCCAGCAGCCTTAGCGGGGGGCGGGGTGAGCAGTTCTTC. Translated, it gives CASSLSGGRGEQFF.

This sequence joins TRBV29-1 and TRBJ1-2; TRBD1 matches 11 bases. V dropped 7 bases and J dropped 3; count of bases not matched to a gene: 4. The CDR3 is made up of 13 amino acids. Looked up from germline, CDR1 is SQVTM and CDR2 is ANQGSEA. Written as DNA, the CDR3 is TGCAGCGGGACAGGGGGCTCGGACTATGGCTACACCTTC. It yields the protein CSGTGGSDYGYTF. The full variable domain, its missing parts supplied by reference TRBV29-1 and TRBJ1-2, is SAVISQKPSRDICQRGTSLTIQCQVDSQVTMMFWYRQQPGQSLTLIATANQGSEATYESGFVIDKFPISRPNLTFSTLTVSNMSPEDSSIYLCSGTGGSDYGYTFGSGTRLTVV.

The rearrangement joins TRBV6-4 to TRBJ1-1; tentative D call: TRBD1 (6 bases). The V and J ends lost 3 bases and 1 base respectively, with 9 bases between them. Germline V gene sequence: CDR1 MRHNA, CDR2 SNTAGT. This CDR3 spans 14 amino acids. The CDR3 sequence is CASSEDSQNTEAFF. The CDR3, as DNA: TGTGCCAGCAGTGAGGACAGCCAGAACACTGAAGCTTTCTTT.

This clone has a single count. The chain combines TRBV5-5 with TRBJ1-1, with TRBD1 matching 11 bases. Per germline, CDR1 SGHKS and CDR2 YYEKEE (reference sequence). This CDR3 is 15 amino acids long. The V segment lost 3 bases and the J segment 3 bases; nucleotides outside the gene matches: 4. CDR3 in amino acids: CASSSMDRGHTEAFF. The CDR3 bases are TGTGCCAGCAGCTCAATGGACAGGGGGCACACTGAAGCTTTCTTT.

The chain employs TRBV5-6 and TRBJ1-2; TRBD1 aligns across 7 bases. The CDR3 sequence is 13 residues long. Germline assignment: CDR1 SGHDT and CDR2 YYEEEE. Trimming at V came to 4 bases and at J to 5 bases, leaving 5 bases not matched to a gene. For the CDR3, the DNA is TGTGCCAGCAGCGAGGACAGGTATTATGGCTACACCTTC. Residues: CASSEDRYYGYTF.

This chain connects TRBV13 to TRBJ1-6; unclear D gene. Trimming cost V 5 bases and J 15 bases, with 23 bases left between them. CDR3 length: 15 amino acids. CDR1 and CDR2 from the germline V gene are PRHDT and FYEKMQ (reference sequence). CDR3 amino acids: CASSVSEESGSLLHF. CDR3 coding DNA: TGTGCCAGCAGCGTGTCGGAGGAATCTGGCTCCCTCCTCCACTTT.

The V and J genes are TRBV5-1 and TRBJ1-2; D uncertain. This CDR3 has 13 residues. V was pared by 2 bases and J by 2 bases, with 7 bases between. Germline CDR1 SGHRS, CDR2 YFSETQ. The CDR3 loop reads CASSFPGNYGYTF. The CDR3 region has the DNA TGCGCCAGCAGCTTTCCAGGAAACTATGGCTACACCTTC.

The V call is TRBV24-1, the J call TRBJ1-2; tentative D call: TRBD1 (5 bases). The CDR3 sequence is 14 residues long. Germline V CDR1 and CDR2: KGHDR, SFDVKD. Trimming took 3 bases from V and 4 from J, leaving 11 bases between them. CDR3 nucleotides: TGTGCCACCAGTGATAGGGAGGGGTTCTATGGCTACACCTTC. As protein: CATSDREGFYGYTF.

The chain is built from TRBV13 and TRBJ2-3, with a tentative D call TRBD2 (6 bases). Per the germline V gene, CDR1 is PRHDT and CDR2 is FYEKMQ (reference sequence). The germline V and J ends were trimmed by 5 bases and 0 bases, with 12 bases remaining between them. The CDR3 totals 15 residues. Written as DNA, the CDR3 is TGTGCCAGCAGCCCGCTAGCGTCTAGCACAGATACGCAGTATTTT. It codes for CASSPLASSTDTQYF. The full variable domain, rest sourced from reference TRBV13 and TRBJ2-3, is AAGVIQSPRHLIKEKRETATLKCYPIPRHDTVYWYQQGPGQDPQFLISFYEKMQSDKGSIPDRFSAQQFSDYHSELNMSSLELGDSALYFCASSPLASSTDTQYFGPGTRLTVL.

The chain links TRBV9 to TRBJ2-5; 12 bases align to TRBD2. V was pared by 0 bases and J by 1 base, with 7 bases of the junction left unmatched. CDR1 SGDLS and CDR2 YYNGEE come from the germline V gene. The CDR3 totals 18 residues. The CDR3 region is CASSVGLAGASTQETQYF. The CDR3 DNA reads TGTGCCAGCAGCGTAGGACTAGCGGGGGCATCTACCCAAGAGACCCAGTACTTC.

In its sample, this clone was seen a few times. The V gene is TRBV3-1 (or the pseudogene TRBV3-2), the J gene TRBJ1-1; D might be TRBD1 (6 bases). Germline assignment: CDR1 LGHDT and CDR2 YNNKEL (reference sequence). The CDR3 spans 14 residues. V lost 1 base and J lost 13, with 19 bases in between. CDR3 DNA sequence: TGTGCCAGCAGCCAAGGTGGCAGGGGCGTAATGAATTTCTTT. This sequence encodes CASSQGGRGVMNFF.

The V and J genes are TRBV5-4 and TRBJ2-7; 11 positions agree with TRBD2. The CDR3 spans 16 residues. J was trimmed by 6 bases and V by 6 bases; bases with no gene match: 14. From germline, CDR1 is SGHNT and CDR2 YYREEE (reference sequence). DNA of the CDR3: TGTGCCAGCAACCCTGGAACTACTAGCGGGGGTGGCGAGCAGTACTTC. Amino acids: CASNPGTTSGGGEQYF.